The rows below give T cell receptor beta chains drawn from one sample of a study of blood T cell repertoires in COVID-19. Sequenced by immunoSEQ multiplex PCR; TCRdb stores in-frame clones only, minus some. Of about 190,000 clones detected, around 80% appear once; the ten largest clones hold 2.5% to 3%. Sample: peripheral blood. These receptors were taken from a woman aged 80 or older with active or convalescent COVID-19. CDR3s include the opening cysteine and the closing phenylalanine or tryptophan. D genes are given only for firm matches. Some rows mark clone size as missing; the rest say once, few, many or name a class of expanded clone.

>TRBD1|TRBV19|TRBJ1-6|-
TGTGCCAGTAGCATAGCCTCCGGGACAGGGGCTTCACCCCTCCACTTT
CASSIASGTGASPLHF
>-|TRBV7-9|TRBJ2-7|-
TGTGCCAGCAGCTGGGAGTCCGGCGGAAACTCCTACGAGCAGTACTTC
CASSWESGGNSYEQYF
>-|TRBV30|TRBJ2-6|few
TGTGCCTTTCGTCCCTCTGGGGCCAACGTCCTGACTTTC
CAFRPSGANVLTF
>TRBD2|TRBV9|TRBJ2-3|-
TGTGCCAGCAGCGTAGGTCTAGCGGGGATCGGGGATACGCAGTATTTT
CASSVGLAGIGDTQYF
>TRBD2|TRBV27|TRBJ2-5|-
TGTGCCAGCAGTTTAACTAGCGGGGGGGTAGAGACCCAGTACTTC
CASSLTSGGVETQYF
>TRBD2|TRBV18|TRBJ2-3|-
TGTGCCAGCTCACTAAATCAGAGGACTAGCGGGGGGACAGATACGCAGTATTTT
CASSLNQRTSGGTDTQYF
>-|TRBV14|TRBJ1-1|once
TGTGCCAGCAGCCTCGGGGGGACCTATCGGAACACTGAAGCTTTCTTT
CASSLGGTYRNTEAFF
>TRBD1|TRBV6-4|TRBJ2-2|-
TGTGCCAGCAGCCTAGACAGGGCCGGCACCGGGGAGCTGTTTTTT
CASSLDRAGTGELFF
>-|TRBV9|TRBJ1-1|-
TGTGCCAGCAGCCCTATAGGGGGACGGAACACTGAAGCTTTCTTT
CASSPIGGRNTEAFF
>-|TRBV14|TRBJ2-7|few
TGTGCCAGCAGCCAAGGGTCGGGGTACGAGCAGTACTTC
CASSQGSGYEQYF
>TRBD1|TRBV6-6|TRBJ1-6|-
TGTGCCAGCAGTTATGGGGACAGCAATAATTCACCCCTCCACTTT
CASSYGDSNNSPLHF
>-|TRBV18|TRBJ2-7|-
TGTGCCAGCTCACCAGCTCCAGGGTCCTACGAGCAGTACTTC
CASSPAPGSYEQYF